The source of this T cell receptor beta chain is a study of T cells expressing NK-cell markers. About this clonotype: Its antigen is currently unknown.

cDNA encoding TCR beta was synthesized via 5'RACE template switching incorporating UMIs. TCRdb derives one entry per CDR3 protein from the 5' RACE reads, leaving out DNA. The specimen's table records fewer than 400,000 distinct CDR3 sequences. The CDR3 loop spans 16 amino acids. Germline V CDR1 and CDR2: MDHEN, SYDVKM. Study results and caveats: About six donors carried dominant NKG2C+ clonotypes that made up roughly 1.0-8% of their CD8+ T cells.

The source of this sequence is a man aged 18-70 years in good health. This sequence joins TRBV28 and TRBJ2-5; the D call of TRBD1 rests on TCRdb alone, since no DNA is present to check it. Sequenced input: blood T cells: a sorted CD56 or NKG2C T cell subset, CD4+ or CD8+ T cells, or bulk PBMC T cells (not recorded which). The CDR3 here is CASSSPSDRPRGTQYF.